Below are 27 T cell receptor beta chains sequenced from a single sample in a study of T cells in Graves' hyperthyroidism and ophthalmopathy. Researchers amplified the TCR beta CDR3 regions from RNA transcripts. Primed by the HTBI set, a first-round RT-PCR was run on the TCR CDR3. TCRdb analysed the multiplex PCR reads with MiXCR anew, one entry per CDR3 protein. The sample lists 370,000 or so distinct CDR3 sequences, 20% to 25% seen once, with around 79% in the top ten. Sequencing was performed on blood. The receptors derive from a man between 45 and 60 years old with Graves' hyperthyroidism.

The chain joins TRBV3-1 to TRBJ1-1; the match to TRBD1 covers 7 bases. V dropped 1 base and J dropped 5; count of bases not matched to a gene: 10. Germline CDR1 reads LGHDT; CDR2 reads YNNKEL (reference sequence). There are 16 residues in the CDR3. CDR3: CASSQGGVGTATEAFF. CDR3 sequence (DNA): TGTGCCAGCAGCCAAGGTGGTGTCGGGACAGCTACTGAAGCTTTCTTT.

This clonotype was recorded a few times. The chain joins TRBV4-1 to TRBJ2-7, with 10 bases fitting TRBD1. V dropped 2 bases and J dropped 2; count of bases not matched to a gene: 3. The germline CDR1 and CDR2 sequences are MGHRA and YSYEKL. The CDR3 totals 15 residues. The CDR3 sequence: CASSQTGTGAYEQYF. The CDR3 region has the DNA TGCGCCAGCAGCCAAACCGGGACAGGGGCCTACGAGCAGTACTTC.

CDR3 in DNA: TGTGCCAGCAGCTTGGGTGGGACAGGGGGAAAAGAGACCCAGTACTTC. The encoded protein is CASSLGGTGGKETQYF. This chain connects TRBV5-4 to TRBJ2-5; 11 positions match TRBD1. The CDR3 is made up of 16 amino acids. The ends lost 0 bases at V and 3 bases at J; junction bases unmatched: 4. Germline CDR1 is SGHNT and CDR2 is YYREEE (reference sequence). Together with reference TRBV5-4 and TRBJ2-5, the CDR3 gives the full variable domain: ETGVTQSPTHLIKTRGQQVTLRCSSQSGHNTVSWYQQALGQGPQFIFQYYREEENGRGNFPPRFSGLQFPNYSSELNVNALELDDSALYLCASSLGGTGGKETQYFGPGTRLLVL.

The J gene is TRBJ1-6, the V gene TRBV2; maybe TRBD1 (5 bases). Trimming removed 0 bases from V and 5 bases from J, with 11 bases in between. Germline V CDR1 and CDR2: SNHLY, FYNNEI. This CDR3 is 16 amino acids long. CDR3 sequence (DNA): TGTGCCAGCAGTGAAGCGCTTCTGGGGCATAATTCACCCCTCCACTTT. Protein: CASSEALLGHNSPLHF. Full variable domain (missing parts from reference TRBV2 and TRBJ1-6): EPEVTQTPSHQVTQMGQEVILRCVPISNHLYFYWYRQILGQKVEFLVSFYNNEISEKSEIFDDQFSVERPDGSNFTLKIRSTKLEDSAMYFCASSEALLGHNSPLHFGNGTRLTVT.

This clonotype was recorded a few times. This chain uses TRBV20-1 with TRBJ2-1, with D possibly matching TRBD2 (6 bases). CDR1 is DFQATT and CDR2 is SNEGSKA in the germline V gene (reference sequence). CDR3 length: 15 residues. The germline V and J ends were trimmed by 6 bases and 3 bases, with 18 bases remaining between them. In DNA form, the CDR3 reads TGCAGTGCGGAGGGTAGAAGCGTGAACTACAATGAGCAGTTCTTC. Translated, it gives CSAEGRSVNYNEQFF.

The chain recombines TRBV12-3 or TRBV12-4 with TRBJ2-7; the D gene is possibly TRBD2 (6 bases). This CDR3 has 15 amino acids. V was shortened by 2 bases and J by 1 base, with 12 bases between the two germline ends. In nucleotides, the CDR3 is TGTGCCAGCAGTTTAAGGCGGGATTTATCCTACGAGCAGTACTTC. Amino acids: CASSLRRDLSYEQYF.

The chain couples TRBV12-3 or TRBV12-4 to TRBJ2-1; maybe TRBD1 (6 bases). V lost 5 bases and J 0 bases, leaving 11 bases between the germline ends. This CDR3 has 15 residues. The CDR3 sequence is CASSQTGFSYNEQFF. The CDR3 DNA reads TGTGCCAGCAGTCAGACAGGATTCTCCTACAATGAGCAGTTCTTC.

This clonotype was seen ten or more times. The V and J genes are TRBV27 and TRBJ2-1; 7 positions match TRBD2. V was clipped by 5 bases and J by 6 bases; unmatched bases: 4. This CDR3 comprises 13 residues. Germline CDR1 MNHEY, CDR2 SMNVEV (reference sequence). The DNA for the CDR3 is TGTGCCAGCAGTCGACTAGCAGGCAATGAGCAGTTCTTC. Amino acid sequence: CASSRLAGNEQFF.

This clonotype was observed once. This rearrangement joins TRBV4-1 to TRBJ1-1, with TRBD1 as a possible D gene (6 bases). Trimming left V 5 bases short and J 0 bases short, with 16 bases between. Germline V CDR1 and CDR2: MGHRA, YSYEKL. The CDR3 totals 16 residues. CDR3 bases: TGCGCCAGCAGCTTACGGGACACCTTGATGAACACTGAAGCTTTCTTT. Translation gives CASSLRDTLMNTEAFF.

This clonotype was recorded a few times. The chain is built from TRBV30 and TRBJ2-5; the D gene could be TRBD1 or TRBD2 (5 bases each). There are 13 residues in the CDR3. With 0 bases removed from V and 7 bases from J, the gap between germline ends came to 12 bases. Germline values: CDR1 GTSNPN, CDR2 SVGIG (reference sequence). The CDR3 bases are TGTGCCTGGAGTGTAATTGAGAGGGGGACCCAGTACTTC. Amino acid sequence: CAWSVIERGTQYF.

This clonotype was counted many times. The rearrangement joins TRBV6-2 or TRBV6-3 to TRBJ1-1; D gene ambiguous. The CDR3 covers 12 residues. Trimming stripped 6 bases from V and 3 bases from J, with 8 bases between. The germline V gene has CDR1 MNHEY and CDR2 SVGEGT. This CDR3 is CASRTWDTEAFF. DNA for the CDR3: TGTGCCAGCAGGACATGGGACACTGAAGCTTTCTTT.

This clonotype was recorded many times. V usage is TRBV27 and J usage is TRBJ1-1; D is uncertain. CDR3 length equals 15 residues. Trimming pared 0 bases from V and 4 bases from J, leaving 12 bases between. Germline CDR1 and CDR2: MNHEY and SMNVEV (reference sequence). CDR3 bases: TGTGCCAGCAGTTTATCCGGTCTTGGCAGCACTGAAGCTTTCTTT. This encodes CASSLSGLGSTEAFF.

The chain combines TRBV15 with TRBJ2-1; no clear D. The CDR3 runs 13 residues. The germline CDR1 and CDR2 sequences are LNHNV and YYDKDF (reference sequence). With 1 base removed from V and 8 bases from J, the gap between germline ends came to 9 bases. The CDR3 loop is CATSRGGKDEQFF. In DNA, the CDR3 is TGTGCCACCAGCAGAGGGGGAAAGGATGAGCAGTTCTTC. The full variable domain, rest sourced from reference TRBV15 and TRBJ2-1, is DAMVIQNPRYQVTQFGKPVTLSCSQTLNHNVMYWYQQKSSQAPKLLFHYYDKDFNNEADTPDNFQSRRPNTSFCFLDIRSPGLGDTAMYLCATSRGGKDEQFFGPGTRLTVL.

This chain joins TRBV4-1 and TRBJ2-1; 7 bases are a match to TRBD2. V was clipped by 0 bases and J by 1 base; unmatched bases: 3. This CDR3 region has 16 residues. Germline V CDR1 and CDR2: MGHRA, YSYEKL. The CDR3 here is CASSQEAGVSYNEQFF. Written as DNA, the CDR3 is TGCGCCAGCAGCCAAGAGGCGGGAGTGTCCTACAATGAGCAGTTCTTC.

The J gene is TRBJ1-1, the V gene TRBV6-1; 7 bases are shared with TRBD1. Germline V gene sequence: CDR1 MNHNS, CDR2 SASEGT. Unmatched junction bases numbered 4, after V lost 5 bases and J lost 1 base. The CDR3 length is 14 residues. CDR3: CASSKGQQNTEAFF. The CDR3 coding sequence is TGTGCCAGCAGTAAGGGACAGCAGAACACTGAAGCTTTCTTT.

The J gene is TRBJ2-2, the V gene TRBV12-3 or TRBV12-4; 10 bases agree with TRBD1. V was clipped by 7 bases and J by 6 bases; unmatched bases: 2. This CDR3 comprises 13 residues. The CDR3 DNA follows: TGTGCCAGCAACGGACAGGGGGCCGGGGAGCTGTTTTTT. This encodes CASNGQGAGELFF.

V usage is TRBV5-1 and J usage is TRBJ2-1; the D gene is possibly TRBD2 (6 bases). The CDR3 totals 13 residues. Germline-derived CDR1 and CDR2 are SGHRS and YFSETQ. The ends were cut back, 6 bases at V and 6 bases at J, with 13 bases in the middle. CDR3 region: CASTSGSFNEQFF. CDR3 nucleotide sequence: TGCGCCAGCACCAGCGGGTCGTTCAATGAGCAGTTCTTC. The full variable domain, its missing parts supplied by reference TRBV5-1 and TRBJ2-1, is KAGVTQTPRYLIKTRGQQVTLSCSPISGHRSVSWYQQTPGQGLQFLFEYFSETQRNKGNFPGRFSGRQFSNSRSEMNVSTLELGDSALYLCASTSGSFNEQFFGPGTRLTVL.

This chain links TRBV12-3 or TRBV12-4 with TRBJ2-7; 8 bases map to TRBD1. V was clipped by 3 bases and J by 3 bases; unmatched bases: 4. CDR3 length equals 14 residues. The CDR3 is CASSFDTGGYEQYF. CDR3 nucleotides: TGTGCCAGCAGTTTTGACACAGGGGGCTACGAGCAGTACTTC.

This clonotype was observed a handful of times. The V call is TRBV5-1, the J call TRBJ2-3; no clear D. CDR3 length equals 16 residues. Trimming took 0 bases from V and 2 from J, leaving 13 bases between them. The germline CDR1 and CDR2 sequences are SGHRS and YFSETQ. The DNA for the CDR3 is TGCGCCAGCAGCTTGGGAGGAAGCGCAAACACAGATACGCAGTATTTT. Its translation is CASSLGGSANTDTQYF.

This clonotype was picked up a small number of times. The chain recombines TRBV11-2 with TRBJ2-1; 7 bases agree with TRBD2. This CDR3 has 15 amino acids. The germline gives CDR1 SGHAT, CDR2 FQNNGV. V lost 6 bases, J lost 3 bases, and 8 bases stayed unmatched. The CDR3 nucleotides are TGTGCCAGCAGGTCACCCCAGCGGGGCTACAATGAGCAGTTCTTC. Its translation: CASRSPQRGYNEQFF. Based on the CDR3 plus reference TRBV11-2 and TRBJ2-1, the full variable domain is EAGVAQSPRYKIIEKRQSVAFWCNPISGHATLYWYQQILGQGPKLLIQFQNNGVVDDSQLPKDRFSAERLKGVDSTLKIQPAKLEDSAVYLCASRSPQRGYNEQFFGPGTRLTVL.

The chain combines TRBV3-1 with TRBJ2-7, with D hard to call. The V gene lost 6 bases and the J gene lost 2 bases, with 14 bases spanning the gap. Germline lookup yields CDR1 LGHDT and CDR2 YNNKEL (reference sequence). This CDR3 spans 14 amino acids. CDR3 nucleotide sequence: TGTGCCAGCAGGCAATCCGCGCTTACCTACGAGCAGTACTTC. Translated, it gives CASRQSALTYEQYF.

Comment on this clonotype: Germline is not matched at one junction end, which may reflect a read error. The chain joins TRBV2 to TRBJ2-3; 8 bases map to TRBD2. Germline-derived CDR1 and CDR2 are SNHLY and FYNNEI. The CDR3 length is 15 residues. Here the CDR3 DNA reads TGTGCCTGCAGTAAACTAGCGGCTAGCACAGATACGCAGTATTTT. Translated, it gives CACSKLAASTDTQYF.

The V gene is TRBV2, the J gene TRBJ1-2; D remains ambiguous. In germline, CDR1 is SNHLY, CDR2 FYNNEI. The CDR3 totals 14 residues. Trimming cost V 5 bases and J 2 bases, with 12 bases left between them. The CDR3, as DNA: TGTGCCAGCAGTCCTTCCCTGGGGAACTATGGCTACACCTTC. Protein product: CASSPSLGNYGYTF.

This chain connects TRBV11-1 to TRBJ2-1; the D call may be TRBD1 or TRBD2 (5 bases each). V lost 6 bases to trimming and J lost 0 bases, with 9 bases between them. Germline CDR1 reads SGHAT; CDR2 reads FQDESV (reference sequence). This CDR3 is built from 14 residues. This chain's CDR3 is CASRERGSYNEQFF. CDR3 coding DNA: TGTGCCAGCAGAGAGAGGGGCTCCTACAATGAGCAGTTCTTC. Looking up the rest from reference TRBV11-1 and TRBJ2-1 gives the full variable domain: EAEVAQSPRYKITEKSQAVAFWCDPISGHATLYWYRQILGQGPELLVQFQDESVVDDSQLPKDRFSAERLKGVDSTLKIQPAELGDSAMYLCASRERGSYNEQFFGPGTRLTVL.

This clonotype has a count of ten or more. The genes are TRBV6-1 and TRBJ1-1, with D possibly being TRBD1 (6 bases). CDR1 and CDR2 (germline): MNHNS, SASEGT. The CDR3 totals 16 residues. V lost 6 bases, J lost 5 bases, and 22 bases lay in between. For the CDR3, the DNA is TGTGCCAGCAGCCCCTATCCGAGGGGGTCTCGAACTGAAGCTTTCTTT. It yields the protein CASSPYPRGSRTEAFF.

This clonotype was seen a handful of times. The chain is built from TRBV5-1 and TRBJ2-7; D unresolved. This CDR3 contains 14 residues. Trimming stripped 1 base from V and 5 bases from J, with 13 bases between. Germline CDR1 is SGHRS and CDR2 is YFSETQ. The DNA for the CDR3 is TGCGCCAGCAGCTTGATGGACCTCGGCCACGAGCAGTACTTC. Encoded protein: CASSLMDLGHEQYF.

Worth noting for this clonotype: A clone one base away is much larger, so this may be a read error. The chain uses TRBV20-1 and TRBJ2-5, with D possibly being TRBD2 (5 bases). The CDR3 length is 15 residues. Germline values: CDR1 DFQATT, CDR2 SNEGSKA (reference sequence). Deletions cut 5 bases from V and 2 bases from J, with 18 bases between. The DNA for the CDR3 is TGCAGTGCTGGAAGAGGCCGGGAATCGCAAGAGACCCAGTACTTC. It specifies CSAGRGRESQETQYF.